The 13 T cell receptor beta chains reported below all come from one sample, sequenced in a study of cytomegalovirus exposure and HLA in healthy donors. Researchers ran the PCR with 60 Vbeta and 13 Jbeta primers. This table comes from immunoSEQ multiplex PCR, and its TCRdb copy is limited to in-frame clones, with some not included. The table lists about 20,000 clones. The sequenced sample was PBMCs. The receptors here all came from a man aged 55 to 69 in good health and CMV-seropositive.

The chain has TRBV27 and TRBJ1-2, with a possible D match to TRBD1 (5 bases). CDR3 size: 14 residues. V lost 5 bases, J lost 5 bases, and 15 bases lay in between. Germline CDR1 and CDR2: MNHEY and SMNVEV (reference sequence). CDR3 in amino acids: CASSLTGTQYGYTF. CDR3 DNA: TGTGCCAGCAGTCTGACCGGGACTCAGTATGGCTACACCTTC.

As for this clone: The junction departs from germline at one end; a sequencing error may be responsible. The rearrangement links TRBV7-9 to TRBJ2-7, with TRBD1 matching 8 bases. Germline-derived CDR1 and CDR2 are SEHNR and FQNEAQ (reference sequence). The length of the CDR3 is 16 residues. Here the CDR3 DNA reads TGTGCCAGCAGTTTAGTGATCACAGGGGGATCCTACGAGCAGTACTTC. Translation gives CASSLVITGGSYEQYF.

The rearrangement joins TRBV18 to TRBJ2-1; TRBD2 aligns across 8 bases. The CDR3 totals 16 residues. J lost 8 bases, V lost 2 bases, and 11 bases had no gene match. Looked up from germline, CDR1 is KGHSH and CDR2 is LQKENI. CDR3 amino acids: CASSPSGSVIIDEQFF. The CDR3 nucleotides read TGTGCCAGCTCACCAAGCGGGAGTGTGATAATAGATGAGCAGTTCTTC.

The genes are TRBV7-2 and TRBJ2-7; TRBD2 matches at 9 bases. Germline CDR1 is SGHTA and CDR2 is FQGNSA. CDR3 length: 17 residues. Germline trimming cut 6 bases from V and 3 bases from J; bases unmatched to any gene: 15. The CDR3 sequence is CASSRALAGVTNYEQYF. The CDR3 coding sequence is TGTGCCAGCAGTAGAGCGTTAGCGGGAGTTACCAACTACGAGCAGTACTTC. The full variable domain, in which reference TRBV7-2 and TRBJ2-7 provide the parts outside the CDR3, is GAGVSQSPSNKVTEKGKDVELRCDPISGHTALYWYRQSLGQGLEFLIYFQGNSAPDKSGLPSDRFSAERTGGSVSTLTIQRTQQEDSAVYLCASSRALAGVTNYEQYFGPGTRLTVT.

The chain recombines TRBV5-1 with TRBJ2-7; 9 nucleotides align to TRBD2. CDR1 and CDR2 from the germline V gene are SGHRS and YFSETQ. V was pared by 4 bases and J by 1 base, with 6 bases of the junction left unmatched. The CDR3 is 15 residues long. In DNA form, the CDR3 reads TGCGCCAGCAGCGTCTCAGGACTAGCGTCCTACGAGCAGTACTTC. Translation gives CASSVSGLASYEQYF.

This chain uses TRBV30 with TRBJ2-7; 11 bases are shared with TRBD1. Unmatched junction bases numbered 2, after V lost 1 base and J lost 6 bases. Germline CDR1 GTSNPN, CDR2 SVGIG (reference sequence). There are 13 residues in the CDR3. The CDR3 DNA follows: TGTGCCTGGAGTGGGACAGGGGGCGGCGAGCAGTACTTC. It specifies CAWSGTGGGEQYF.

This chain joins TRBV6-1 and TRBJ1-2; tentative D call: TRBD1 (6 bases). This CDR3 is 15 amino acids long. Per the germline V gene, CDR1 is MNHNS and CDR2 is SASEGT. The V end was cut by 6 bases, the J end by 4 bases, with 18 bases between. CDR3 loop: CASRGSMGAIYGYTF. The CDR3 coding sequence is TGTGCCAGCAGGGGGTCAATGGGGGCTATCTATGGCTACACCTTC.

In nucleotides, the CDR3 is TGTGCCAGCAGTGAAGTCCCAGGGCCCTACGAGCAGTACTTC. It specifies CASSEVPGPYEQYF. This chain links TRBV6-1 with TRBJ2-7; possibly TRBD1 for D (5 bases). V gave up 1 base and J gave up 2 bases, with 9 bases separating them. The length of the CDR3 is 14 residues. Germline CDR1 reads MNHNS; CDR2 reads SASEGT.

This chain joins TRBV6-1 and TRBJ1-5; 7 bases line up with TRBD1. This CDR3 contains 16 residues. The V gene's germline CDR1 is MNHNS and CDR2 SASEGT. V lost 2 bases and J lost 0; bases outside the gene matches: 4. DNA for the CDR3: TGTGCCAGCAGTGAAAGACAGGGCCATAGCAATCAGCCCCAGCATTTT. Its translation: CASSERQGHSNQPQHF.

The rearrangement uses TRBV6-6 and TRBJ1-1; 11 bases line up with TRBD1. The CDR3 contains 15 residues. Germline V gives CDR1 MNHNY, CDR2 SVGAGI (reference sequence). With 6 bases clipped from V and 3 bases from J, the junction kept 6 bases outside the gene matches. The CDR3 region has the DNA TGTGCCAGCAGGACCCTGGGACAGGGGGACACTGAAGCTTTCTTT. Protein sequence: CASRTLGQGDTEAFF.

The V and J genes are TRBV28 and TRBJ1-5; 7 bases are a match to TRBD1. The CDR3 length is 16 residues. The germline V gene has CDR1 MDHEN and CDR2 SYDVKM. After removal of 5 bases from V and 4 bases from J, the junction contained 11 bases not matched to a gene. The CDR3 here is CASSPLKTGSNQPQHF. The CDR3 coding sequence is TGTGCCAGCAGTCCCTTGAAGACAGGGAGTAATCAGCCCCAGCATTTT.

The chain links TRBV6-1 to TRBJ2-7; 8 bases line up with TRBD1. The trim removed 7 bases at V and 3 bases at J, leaving 5 bases unmatched. The CDR3 extends over 13 amino acids. From germline, CDR1 is MNHNS and CDR2 SASEGT. CDR3 region: CASITDRGYEQYF. The CDR3, as DNA: TGTGCCAGCATTACTGACAGGGGCTACGAGCAGTACTTC.

The rearrangement links TRBV11-2 to TRBJ1-2; a weak D match, TRBD1 (5 bases). The germline V gene has CDR1 SGHAT and CDR2 FQNNGV. The CDR3 is 15 amino acids. Trimming pared 2 bases from V and 3 bases from J, leaving 13 bases between. The CDR3 region has the DNA TGTGCCAGCAGCTTAAGGGCAGGGAAGGACTATGGCTACACCTTC. Translating gives CASSLRAGKDYGYTF.